This paragraph covers one TCR beta chain sequence. Its antigen is not identified. The data stem from a study of CD8+CD57+ T cells in acquired aplastic anemia. Looking at the study overall: The mean DNA yield obtained from sorted CD4+ and CD8+ cells came to around 3 ug. Roughly 11 million reads, on average, were obtained for CD4+ cells from healthy donors.

This CDR3 has 13 amino acids. The V end was cut by 4 bases, the J end by 9 bases, with 19 bases between. CDR1 is SQVTM, CDR2 ANQGSEA, per germline. General study findings and limits: Patients and controls shared some 30 CD8+ CDR3 sequences.

Profiling of TCR beta VDJ combinations and CDR3 sequences used genomic DNA as template. Using its own MiXCR run on the reads, TCRdb lists one record per CDR3 protein. The sample holds hundreds of thousands of distinct CDR3 sequences, around 68% seen once. This rearrangement joins TRBV29-1 to TRBJ2-7; D not certain. The material sequenced was sorted CD4+, CD8+, or CD8+CD57+ T cells (not recorded which) from PBMCs. The TCR originated in a human donor in good health, serving as a control. DNA of the CDR3: TGCAGCGTTGCTAACAGTTTCTTCGAGGCGCAGTACTTC. Protein product: CSVANSFFEAQYF.